Below, 14 T cell receptor beta chains from the same sample are listed, as sequenced in a study of cytomegalovirus exposure and HLA in healthy donors. PCR amplification relied on 60 Vbeta primers (plus 13 Jbeta primers). Method: immunoSEQ multiplex PCR; TCRdb's copy keeps in-frame clones and lacks some. The top ten hold roughly 6% of the sample, which has roughly 130,000 clones, about 73% seen once. Sequences were obtained from PBMCs. These TCRs come from a woman between 45 and 60 years old in good health and CMV-seropositive.

The chain carries TRBV5-1 and TRBJ1-1; D call uncertain. V was cut by 7 bases and J by 3 bases, with 13 bases left in between. Germline values: CDR1 SGHRS, CDR2 YFSETQ. This CDR3 contains 13 residues. The CDR3 loop reads CASSIQADTEAFF. DNA of the CDR3: TGCGCCAGCTCTATTCAGGCAGACACTGAAGCTTTCTTT.

The chain links TRBV4-3 to TRBJ2-1, with a tentative D call TRBD2 (7 bases). Germline lookup yields CDR1 LGHNA and CDR2 YSLEER. V was pared by 4 bases and J by 4 bases, with 17 bases between. This CDR3 is 16 amino acids long. CDR3 bases: TGCGCCAGCAGCCTGGAGGCGGGGGCGCCTTACAATGAGCAGTTCTTC. Translated, it gives CASSLEAGAPYNEQFF.

V is TRBV5-4 and J is TRBJ2-7, with 10 bases aligning to TRBD1. Germline V lookup: CDR1 SGHNT, CDR2 YYREEE (reference sequence). The CDR3 consists of 14 residues. The J segment lost 7 bases and the V segment lost 5 bases, leaving 9 bases of the junction unmatched. As DNA, the CDR3 is TGTGCCAGCAGACCCGGGACAGGGGACTGGGAGCAGTACTTC. It specifies CASRPGTGDWEQYF.

The CDR3 region is CASSARGQNTEAFF. DNA of the CDR3: TGTGCCAGCAGCGCCAGGGGGCAAAACACTGAAGCTTTCTTT. The V and J genes are TRBV9 and TRBJ1-1; 8 positions match TRBD1. Trimming cost V 3 bases and J 2 bases; bases outside gene matches: 3. Looked up from germline, CDR1 is SGDLS and CDR2 is YYNGEE. The CDR3 loop spans 14 amino acids.

This chain links TRBV6-1 with TRBJ2-2; 7 bases agree with TRBD2. The CDR3 covers 15 residues. J gave up 0 bases and V 4 bases, and 2 bases lay outside the gene matches. The germline V gene encodes CDR1 MNHNS and CDR2 SASEGT. The CDR3 DNA sequence: TGTGCCAGCAGTGCCAGCGGGGCGAACACCGGGGAGCTGTTTTTT. It specifies CASSASGANTGELFF.

This clone was counted at least ten times. J is TRBJ2-3 and V is TRBV5-1, with a possible D match to TRBD2 (6 bases). The CDR3 consists of 14 residues. Germline V CDR1 and CDR2: SGHRS, YFSETQ. V was trimmed by 4 bases and J by 5 bases, leaving 14 bases between them. This CDR3 reads CASSLPSGRDTQYF. CDR3 DNA sequence: TGCGCCAGCAGCCTTCCCTCCGGGAGAGATACGCAGTATTTT.

The chain links TRBV7-8 to TRBJ2-5; D is possibly TRBD1 (6 bases). The V and J ends lost 3 bases and 4 bases respectively, with 12 bases between them. Per the germline V gene, CDR1 is SGHVS and CDR2 is FQNEAQ. This CDR3 is built from 14 residues. As DNA, the CDR3 is TGTGCCAGCAGCTTGAGGGCACAGGGAGAGACCCAGTACTTC. Protein: CASSLRAQGETQYF. The complete variable domain, with remaining parts taken from reference TRBV7-8 and TRBJ2-5, reads GAGVSQSPRYKVAKRGQDVALRCDPISGHVSLFWYQQALGQGPEFLTYFQNEAQLDKSGLPSDRFFAERPEGSVSTLKIQRTQQEDSAVYLCASSLRAQGETQYFGPGTRLLVL.

The chain recombines TRBV7-2 with TRBJ1-6; a possible D gene is TRBD1 (6 bases). Deletions cut 5 bases from V and 14 bases from J, with 19 bases between. CDR1 is SGHTA and CDR2 is FQGNSA in the germline V gene. The CDR3 is 14 amino acids. The CDR3 nucleotides read TGTGCCAGCAGCCAGGACAGAACCATTGGGGCCCTCCACTTT. Residues: CASSQDRTIGALHF.

The gene calls are TRBV6-1 and TRBJ1-2; weak D call: TRBD1 (5 bases). V lost 4 bases and J lost 4, with 10 bases in between. CDR1 is MNHNS and CDR2 is SASEGT in the germline V gene. The CDR3 length is 13 residues. In DNA, the CDR3 is TGTGCCAGCAGTGGAAGCACAGGCTATGGCTACACCTTC. This sequence encodes CASSGSTGYGYTF.

The chain uses TRBV29-1 and TRBJ2-1, with TRBD1 identical over 7 bases. This CDR3 has 13 amino acids. V lost 7 bases and J lost 2; bases outside the gene matches: 5. Germline lookup yields CDR1 SQVTM and CDR2 ANQGSEA. The CDR3 DNA is TGCAGCGGAGCCGGGACAGCCTACAATGAGCAGTTCTTC. As protein: CSGAGTAYNEQFF.

The sample holds one count of this clone. The chain joins TRBV6-1 to TRBJ2-2, with a weak D call TRBD1 (5 bases). Germline assignment: CDR1 MNHNS and CDR2 SASEGT. Trimming left V 5 bases short and J 2 bases short, with 12 bases between. This CDR3 has 15 residues. This CDR3 reads CASSLGQGNTGELFF. CDR3 bases: TGTGCCAGCAGTTTAGGGCAGGGTAACACCGGGGAGCTGTTTTTT.

The chain has TRBV6-5 and TRBJ1-1; tentatively, D is TRBD1 (5 bases). V was shortened by 2 bases and J by 1 base, with 14 bases between the two germline ends. Germline CDR1 MNHEY, CDR2 SVGAGI. This CDR3 comprises 16 residues. The CDR3 DNA is TGTGCCAGCAGTTACGATCTAAGGGGAAGGAACACTGAAGCTTTCTTT. It yields the protein CASSYDLRGRNTEAFF.

J is TRBJ2-4 and V is TRBV7-2, with 11 bases identical to TRBD2. There are 17 residues in the CDR3. Looked up from germline, CDR1 is SGHTA and CDR2 is FQGNSA. V shed 5 bases and J 0 bases; nucleotides not matched to a gene: 6. The DNA for the CDR3 is TGTGCCAGCAGCGCGAGACTAGCGGGGCTAGCCAAAAACATTCAGTACTTC. Its translation: CASSARLAGLAKNIQYF.

The V call is TRBV7-2, the J call TRBJ2-7; TRBD2 matches at 8 bases. Germline V CDR1 and CDR2: SGHTA, FQGNSA. The CDR3 has 14 amino acids. V shed 3 bases, J shed 2 bases, and the junction held 3 bases outside the gene matches. CDR3 sequence: CASSFTSGTYEQYF. In DNA, the CDR3 is TGTGCCAGCAGCTTCACTAGCGGTACCTACGAGCAGTACTTC.